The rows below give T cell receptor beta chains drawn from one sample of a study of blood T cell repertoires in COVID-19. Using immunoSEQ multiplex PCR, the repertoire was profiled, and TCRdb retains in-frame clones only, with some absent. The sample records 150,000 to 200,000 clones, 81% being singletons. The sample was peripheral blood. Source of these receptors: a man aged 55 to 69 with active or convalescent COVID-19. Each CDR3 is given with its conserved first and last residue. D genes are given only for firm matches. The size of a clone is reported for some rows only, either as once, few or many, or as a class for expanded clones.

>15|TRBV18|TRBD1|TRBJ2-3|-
CASSPFRQGADTQYF
TGTGCCAGCTCACCATTTCGACAGGGCGCAGATACGCAGTATTTT
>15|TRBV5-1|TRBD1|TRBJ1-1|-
CASSPTGTGNTEAFF
TGCGCCAGCAGCCCCACCGGGACAGGTAACACTGAAGCTTTCTTT
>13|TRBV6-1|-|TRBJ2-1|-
CASSEDRVNEQFF
TGTGCCAGCAGTGAAGACAGGGTCAATGAGCAGTTCTTC
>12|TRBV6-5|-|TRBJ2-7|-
CASRYLGGEQYF
TGTGCCAGCAGATACCTAGGGGGAGAGCAGTACTTC
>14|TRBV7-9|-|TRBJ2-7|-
CASSLSEVPYEQYF
TGTGCCAGCAGCTTATCCGAGGTCCCCTACGAGCAGTACTTC
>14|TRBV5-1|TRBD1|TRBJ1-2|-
CASSLLQGLNGYTF
TGCGCCAGCAGCTTGTTACAGGGGCTTAATGGCTACACCTTC
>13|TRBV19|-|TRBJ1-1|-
CASSPGMNTEAFF
TGTGCCAGTAGCCCGGGTATGAACACTGAAGCTTTCTTT
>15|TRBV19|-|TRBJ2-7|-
CASSMSQGTVREQYF
TGTGCCAGTAGTATGAGCCAGGGGACCGTCCGCGAGCAGTACTTC
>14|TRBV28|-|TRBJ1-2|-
CASSFRGGDYGYTF
TGTGCCAGCAGTTTCCGGGGGGGTGACTATGGCTACACCTTC
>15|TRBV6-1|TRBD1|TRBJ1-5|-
CASLKDRGYNQPQHF
TGTGCCAGCCTAAAGGACAGGGGGTATAATCAGCCCCAGCATTTT
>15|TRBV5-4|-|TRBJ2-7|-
CASSLGPGNSYEQYF
TGTGCCAGCAGCTTGGGCCCAGGGAACTCCTACGAGCAGTACTTC
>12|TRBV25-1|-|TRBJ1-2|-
CASSDRGYGYTF
TGTGCCAGCAGTGACAGGGGCTATGGCTACACCTTC
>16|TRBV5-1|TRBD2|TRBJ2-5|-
CASSLGVAGDKETQYF
TGCGCCAGCAGCTTGGGGGTAGCGGGAGATAAAGAGACCCAGTACTTC
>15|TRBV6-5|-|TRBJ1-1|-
CASRDPGGTNTEAFF
TGTGCCAGCAGGGATCCGGGGGGGACTAACACTGAAGCTTTCTTT
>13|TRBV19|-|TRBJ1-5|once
CASSTQGTQPQHF
TGTGCCAGTAGCACTCAGGGAACTCAGCCCCAGCATTTT
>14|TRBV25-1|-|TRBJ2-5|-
CASSESGGIWAQYF
TGTGCCAGCAGTGAATCGGGGGGCATCTGGGCCCAGTACTTC
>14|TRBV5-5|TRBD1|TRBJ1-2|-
CASSTGQGIYGYTF
TGTGCCAGCAGTACGGGACAGGGGATCTATGGCTACACCTTC
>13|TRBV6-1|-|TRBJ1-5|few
CASSEVQNQPQHF
TGTGCCAGCAGTGAAGTTCAAAATCAGCCCCAGCATTTT
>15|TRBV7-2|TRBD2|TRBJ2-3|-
CASSLSVASGGTQYF
TGTGCCAGCAGCTTATCGGTGGCTAGCGGGGGTACGCAGTATTTT
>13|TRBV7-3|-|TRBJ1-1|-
CASSPTGNTEAFF
TGTGCCAGCAGCCCTACAGGGAACACTGAAGCTTTCTTT
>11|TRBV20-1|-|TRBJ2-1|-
CSATLAYEQFF
TGCAGTGCTACGCTAGCGTATGAGCAGTTCTTC
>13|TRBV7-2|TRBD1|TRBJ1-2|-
CASSLGRGPGYTF
TGTGCCAGCAGCTTGGGCAGGGGGCCTGGCTACACCTTC
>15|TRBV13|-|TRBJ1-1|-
CASSPQTSVYTEAFF
TGTGCCAGCAGCCCCCAAACCTCGGTATACACTGAAGCTTTCTTT
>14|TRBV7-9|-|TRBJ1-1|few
CASKQGRGNTEAFF
TGTGCCAGCAAACAGGGTCGGGGGAACACTGAAGCTTTCTTT
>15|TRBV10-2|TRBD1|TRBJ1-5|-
CASSVRTGGDQPQHF
TGCGCCAGCAGTGTACGGACAGGTGGGGATCAGCCCCAGCATTTT